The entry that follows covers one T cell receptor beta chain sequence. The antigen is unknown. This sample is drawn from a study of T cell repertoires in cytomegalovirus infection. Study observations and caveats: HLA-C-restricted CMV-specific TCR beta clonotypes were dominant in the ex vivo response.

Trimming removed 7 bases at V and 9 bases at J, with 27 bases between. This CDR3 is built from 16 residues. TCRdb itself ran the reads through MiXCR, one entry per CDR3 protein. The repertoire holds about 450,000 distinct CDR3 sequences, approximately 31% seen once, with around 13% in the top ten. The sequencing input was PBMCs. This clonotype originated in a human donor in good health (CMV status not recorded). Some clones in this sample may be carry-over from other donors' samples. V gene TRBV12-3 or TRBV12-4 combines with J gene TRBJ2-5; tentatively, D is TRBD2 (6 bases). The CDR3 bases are TGTGCCAGCACCATGCGTAGCGGTGGGGCAGAGGAGCCCCAGTACTTC. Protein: CASTMRSGGAEEPQYF.